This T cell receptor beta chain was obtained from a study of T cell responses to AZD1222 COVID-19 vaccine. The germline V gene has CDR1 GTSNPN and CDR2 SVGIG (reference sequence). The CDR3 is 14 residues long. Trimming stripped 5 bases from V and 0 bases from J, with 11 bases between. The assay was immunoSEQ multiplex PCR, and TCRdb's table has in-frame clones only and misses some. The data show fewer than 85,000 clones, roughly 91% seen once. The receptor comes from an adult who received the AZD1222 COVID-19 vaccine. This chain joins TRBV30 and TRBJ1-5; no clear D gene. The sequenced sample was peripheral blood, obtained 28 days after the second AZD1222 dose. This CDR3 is CAWGSGASNQPQHF. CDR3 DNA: TGTGCCTGGGGTTCAGGCGCTAGCAATCAGCCCCAGCATTTT.